These 8 T cell receptor beta chains were sequenced from one sample in a study of CD4+ T cells in melanoma. Libraries were prepared by immunoSEQ multiplex PCR; TCRdb keeps only in-frame clonotypes and omits some of them. The top ten hold 3% to 4% of the sample, which has around 100,000 clones, over 80% seen once. The sequenced sample consisted of peripheral blood. The origin of the receptors is a human donor with melanoma.

The chain is built from TRBV6-1 and TRBJ1-1, with a weak D call TRBD1 (5 bases). The CDR3 consists of 18 residues. Germline V gene lookup returns CDR1 MNHNS and CDR2 SASEGT. The V end was cut by 1 base, the J end by 4 bases, with 22 bases between. In DNA, the CDR3 is TGTGCCAGCAGTGAAGGAACCCCCTTCAGGGCCCGGCCCACTGAAGCTTTCTTT. Residues: CASSEGTPFRARPTEAFF.

A single count supports this clone. V gene TRBV4-1 combines with J gene TRBJ2-5, with 16 nucleotides matching TRBD2. The V gene's germline CDR1 is MGHRA and CDR2 YSYEKL. This CDR3 comprises 17 residues. The junction had 8 bases not matched to a gene; V was cut back by 5 bases and J by 5 bases. The CDR3 DNA is TGCGCCAGCAGCTTCGCCGGGACTAGCGGGGGGGTTGAGACCCAGTACTTC. Its protein is CASSFAGTSGGVETQYF.

This clone has a handful of counts. This chain joins TRBV5-1 and TRBJ2-5; TRBD2 matches at 7 bases. V shed 3 bases and J 3 bases; nucleotides not matched to a gene: 8. Germline CDR1 is SGHRS and CDR2 is YFSETQ. There are 15 residues in the CDR3. In nucleotides, the CDR3 is TGCGCCAGCAGCTCCCCTCTGGCGGGGGAAGAGACCCAGTACTTC. Its translation is CASSSPLAGEETQYF.

This clone is a singleton in its sample. The genes are TRBV18 and TRBJ2-3; 8 nucleotides line up with TRBD2. The CDR3 contains 15 residues. With V trimmed by 5 bases and J by 4 bases, 8 bases remained unmatched. Germline CDR1 reads KGHSH; CDR2 reads LQKENI. Here the CDR3 reads CASSTTTSAPDTQYF. Written as DNA, the CDR3 is TGTGCCAGCTCAACCACGACTAGCGCACCAGATACGCAGTATTTT.

V and J are TRBV19 and TRBJ2-4; TRBD1 agrees at 9 bases. This CDR3 has 16 amino acids. The junction had 12 bases not matched to a gene; V was cut back by 3 bases and J by 9 bases. Germline values: CDR1 LNHDA, CDR2 SQIVND (reference sequence). The CDR3 here is CASSISPGQGWVIQYF. The CDR3 DNA reads TGTGCCAGTAGTATTTCCCCCGGACAGGGGTGGGTCATTCAGTACTTC.

This rearrangement joins TRBV9 to TRBJ2-3; D is unresolved. Trimming cost V 4 bases and J 6 bases, with 9 bases left between them. Germline assignment: CDR1 SGDLS and CDR2 YYNGEE. This CDR3 spans 12 amino acids. The CDR3 nucleotides read TGTGCCAGCAGCCCCCGAATGGATACGCAGTATTTT. Its protein product is CASSPRMDTQYF.

The rearrangement joins TRBV9 to TRBJ2-1; D perhaps matches TRBD2 (5 bases). CDR3 size: 13 residues. V lost 4 bases, J lost 4 bases, and 9 bases lay in between. The germline V gene encodes CDR1 SGDLS and CDR2 YYNGEE. The CDR3 region has the DNA TGTGCCAGCAGCCCCCGGGGTTACAATGAGCAGTTCTTC. Translating gives CASSPRGYNEQFF.

V gene TRBV4-3 combines with J gene TRBJ1-1; no firm D call. V dropped 1 base and J dropped 4 bases, with 10 bases sitting between them. This CDR3 contains 14 residues. The germline V gene encodes CDR1 LGHNA and CDR2 YSLEER. In nucleotides, the CDR3 is TGCGCCAGCAGCCAAGTTGTTGGGGTCACTGAAGCTTTCTTT. Its protein product is CASSQVVGVTEAFF.